What follows are 30 T cell receptor beta chains derived from one specimen sequenced in a study of T cell repertoires in cytomegalovirus infection. In TCRdb, the reads were re-called with MiXCR into one record per CDR3 protein. In the table there are about 140,000 distinct CDR3 sequences, about 6% of which are singletons. Sequencing was done on a sample of PBMCs. The receptor source for this set is a human donor in good health (CMV status not recorded). Some clones in this sample may be carry-over from other donors' samples.

This clonotype was observed many times. The V call is TRBV7-2, the J call TRBJ2-3; TRBD2 aligns across 12 bases. This CDR3 is 12 amino acids long. V lost 5 bases and J lost 14; bases outside the gene matches: 5. From germline, CDR1 is SGHTA and CDR2 FQGNSA. The CDR3 DNA reads as TGTGCCAGCAGCCCCGGACTAGCGGGGCGGTATTTT. Its protein is CASSPGLAGRYF.

This clonotype was counted ten times or more. This rearrangement joins TRBV7-2 to TRBJ2-7, with D possibly being TRBD1 or TRBD2 (6 bases each). This CDR3 spans 17 amino acids. V shed 4 bases and J shed 4 bases, with 23 bases lying between them. CDR1 is SGHTA, CDR2 FQGNSA, per germline. CDR3 bases: TGTGCCAGCAGCTCCCAAGGGGGGCGGGGAGAAGGGTACGAGCAGTACTTC. Amino acid sequence: CASSSQGGRGEGYEQYF. The whole variable domain, remainder taken from reference TRBV7-2 and TRBJ2-7, is GAGVSQSPSNKVTEKGKDVELRCDPISGHTALYWYRQSLGQGLEFLIYFQGNSAPDKSGLPSDRFSAERTGGSVSTLTIQRTQQEDSAVYLCASSSQGGRGEGYEQYFGPGTRLTVT.

The table lists this clonotype with many counts. The V and J genes are TRBV6-1 and TRBJ2-1; no definite D call. The length of the CDR3 is 13 residues. The germline CDR1 and CDR2 sequences are MNHNS and SASEGT. The germline V and J ends were trimmed by 1 base and 15 bases, with 16 bases remaining between them. Here the CDR3 reads CASSEGLPGVRFF. Here the CDR3 DNA reads TGTGCCAGCAGTGAAGGGCTGCCGGGCGTTAGGTTCTTC.

This clonotype was counted only a few times. The V call is TRBV14, the J call TRBJ2-1; no firm D call. The CDR3 contains 13 residues. The germline CDR1 and CDR2 sequences are SGHDN and FVKESK. V lost 0 bases, J lost 5 bases, and 5 bases lay in between. The CDR3 nucleotides read TGTGCCAGCAGCCAAGATGCAGACAATGAGCAGTTCTTC. Translation: CASSQDADNEQFF.

In this sample, this clonotype turned up many times. The chain employs TRBV7-2 and TRBJ1-6, with a possible D match to TRBD1 (5 bases). Deletions cut 2 bases from V and 0 bases from J, with 20 bases between. Germline CDR1 reads SGHTA; CDR2 reads FQGNSA. This CDR3 is 20 amino acids long. The CDR3 DNA is TGTGCCAGCAGCTTATGGGGCCAGACAGCATTAAGCTCCTATAATTCACCCCTCCACTTT. This gives the protein CASSLWGQTALSSYNSPLHF.

At least ten counts were recorded for this clonotype. This chain connects TRBV12-3 or TRBV12-4 to TRBJ2-2; possibly TRBD2 for D (6 bases). V was pared by 6 bases and J by 7 bases, with 15 bases between. The CDR3 consists of 14 residues. The CDR3 sequence is CASSPGAGFGELFF. The CDR3 region has the DNA TGTGCCAGCAGCCCCGGAGCGGGTTTCGGGGAGCTGTTTTTT.

The chain employs TRBV29-1 and TRBJ1-1; maybe TRBD1 (6 bases). This CDR3 region has 12 residues. Germline values: CDR1 SQVTM, CDR2 ANQGSEA. V dropped 3 bases and J dropped 14 bases, with 19 bases sitting between them. CDR3 DNA: TGCAGCGTTGACGAATACCTCGCACAGGGCTTCTTT. It yields the protein CSVDEYLAQGFF.

This clonotype has ten or more counts. The chain carries TRBV7-8 and TRBJ2-3, with 7 bases identical to TRBD1. J gave up 7 bases and V 5 bases, and 12 bases lay outside the gene matches. The CDR3 spans 15 residues. Germline V gives CDR1 SGHVS, CDR2 FQNEAQ. The CDR3: CASSPRWTGLHTQYF. The CDR3 DNA reads as TGTGCCAGCAGCCCCCGATGGACAGGATTACATACGCAGTATTTT.

With regard to this clonotype: Possible read error: a much larger clone is one base away. The CDR3 region is CTSSEATGKAEAFF. CDR3 DNA sequence: TGTACCAGCAGCGAGGCGACGGGAAAGGCTGAAGCTTTCTTT. V and J are TRBV9 and TRBJ1-1; D is ambiguous. The CDR3 runs 14 residues. CDR1 and CDR2 from the germline V gene are SGDLS and YYNGEE.

The chain links TRBV15 to TRBJ1-4, with unresolved D. The CDR3 is 14 amino acids. Germline values: CDR1 LNHNV, CDR2 YYDKDF (reference sequence). V was clipped by 0 bases and J by 10 bases, with 12 bases between them. The CDR3 spells CATSREAVITKLFF. In nucleotides, the CDR3 is TGTGCCACCAGCAGAGAGGCAGTTATAACAAAACTGTTTTTT. Drawing the rest from reference TRBV15 and TRBJ1-4, the complete variable domain is DAMVIQNPRYQVTQFGKPVTLSCSQTLNHNVMYWYQQKSSQAPKLLFHYYDKDFNNEADTPDNFQSRRPNTSFCFLDIRSPGLGDTAMYLCATSREAVITKLFFGSGTQLSVL.

This clonotype was picked up a small number of times. The J gene is TRBJ2-7, the V gene TRBV7-6, with D perhaps matching TRBD1 (5 bases). CDR1 and CDR2 (germline): SGHVS, FNYEAQ. V lost 5 bases and J lost 1, with 12 bases in between. This CDR3 spans 14 amino acids. The CDR3 DNA reads TGTGCCAGCAGCCCAGGGTCCGAGTCCTACGAGCAGTACTTC. Translated: CASSPGSESYEQYF.

This clonotype was found many times. The chain is built from TRBV7-8 and TRBJ2-7; 10 positions agree with TRBD1. Germline CDR1 SGHVS, CDR2 FQNEAQ. This CDR3 has 15 amino acids. V gave up 1 base and J gave up 6 bases; unmatched junction bases: 6. CDR3 sequence: CASSLGSGTGVEQYF. As DNA, the CDR3 is TGTGCCAGCAGCTTAGGTTCCGGGACAGGGGTCGAGCAGTACTTC.

The chain joins TRBV23-1 to TRBJ2-1, with 7 positions matching TRBD2. TRBV23-1 is given ORF status, its function remaining uncertain. This CDR3 has 13 amino acids. The V and J ends lost 3 bases and 9 bases, in that order; junction bases with no gene match: 5. The CDR3: CASSHSGRGEQFF. DNA for the CDR3: TGCGCCAGCAGTCATTCGGGGAGGGGTGAGCAGTTCTTC.

In its sample, this clonotype was seen many times. The CDR3 region has the DNA TGTGCCAGCAGCTTAGTGGTGGGCACGGCGGAGACCCAGTACTTC. The encoded protein is CASSLVVGTAETQYF. The chain carries TRBV7-2 and TRBJ2-5; D gene uncertain. Germline CDR1 and CDR2: SGHTA and FQGNSA. With 1 base removed from V and 5 bases from J, the gap between germline ends came to 14 bases. CDR3 length: 15 amino acids.

This clonotype was observed a handful of times. This chain joins TRBV28 and TRBJ1-6; D possibly corresponds to TRBD1 (5 bases). The CDR3 sequence is 16 residues long. V shed 7 bases and J shed 4 bases, with 17 bases lying between them. Germline V CDR1 and CDR2: MDHEN, SYDVKM. CDR3 in DNA: TGTGCCAGCATCTTTGGGGGACGTGCTTATAATTCACCCCTCCACTTT. It yields the protein CASIFGGRAYNSPLHF.

The gene calls are TRBV20-1 and TRBJ1-4; perhaps TRBD1 as D (5 bases). The CDR3 has 14 residues. Trimming stripped 7 bases from V and 7 bases from J, with 19 bases between. Per the germline V gene, CDR1 is DFQATT and CDR2 is SNEGSKA (reference sequence). In nucleotides, the CDR3 is TGCAGTGGCCGGGGTTGGGGCTCCGGTGAAAAACTGTTTTTT. Translation gives CSGRGWGSGEKLFF.

This clonotype was seen many times. V and J are TRBV18 and TRBJ1-2; tentative D call: TRBD1 (6 bases). V gave up 1 base and J gave up 0 bases, with 15 bases separating them. Germline CDR1 KGHSH, CDR2 LQKENI. The CDR3 consists of 17 residues. This CDR3 is CASSPQQGRLANYGYTF. The CDR3 nucleotides are TGTGCCAGCTCACCACAACAGGGACGACTAGCTAACTATGGCTACACCTTC.

The chain uses TRBV10-2 and TRBJ2-1, with TRBD2 matching 9 bases. Germline CDR1 reads WSHSY; CDR2 reads SAAADI. V was pared by 3 bases and J by 4 bases, with 4 bases of the junction left unmatched. This CDR3 contains 15 residues. CDR3 residues: CASSDGLAGYNEQFF. The CDR3, as DNA: TGCGCCAGCAGTGACGGTCTAGCGGGATACAATGAGCAGTTCTTC.

This clonotype occurred many times. The chain couples TRBV6-5 to TRBJ2-3, with 8 bases identical to TRBD2. CDR3 length equals 15 residues. V lost 6 bases to trimming and J lost 2 bases; unmatched junction nucleotides: 7. Germline V gene lookup returns CDR1 MNHEY and CDR2 SVGAGI. The DNA of the CDR3 is TGTGCCAGCAGGAGTGCGGGGGGACCCACAGATACGCAGTATTTT. Translating gives CASRSAGGPTDTQYF.

This clonotype was observed at least ten times. The chain couples TRBV7-2 to TRBJ2-5; D is perhaps TRBD2 (5 bases). The CDR3 loop spans 16 amino acids. CDR1 is SGHTA, CDR2 FQGNSA, per germline. The V end was cut by 5 bases, the J end by 3 bases, with 19 bases between. The CDR3 bases are TGTGCCAGCAGCCCCATAGCGTTAACTTCGGAAGAGACCCAGTACTTC. Amino acid sequence: CASSPIALTSEETQYF.

This clonotype has at least ten counts. The V call is TRBV10-3, the J call TRBJ2-3; D is uncertain. This CDR3 is built from 16 residues. Trimming took off 0 bases at V and 1 base at J, with 11 bases between the two ends. The germline CDR1 and CDR2 sequences are ENHRY and SYGVKD. This CDR3 reads CAISESSSLGTDTQYF. The CDR3 DNA sequence: TGTGCCATCAGTGAGTCAAGTAGTCTGGGCACAGATACGCAGTATTTT.

The sample holds many counts of this clonotype. The chain is built from TRBV9 and TRBJ1-1; TRBD1 matches 9 bases. The V and J ends lost 3 bases and 4 bases, in that order; junction bases with no gene match: 10. The CDR3 runs 16 residues. Germline loops: CDR1 SGDLS, CDR2 YYNGEE. The CDR3 DNA is TGTGCCAGCAGCGCGGACAGGGGAGGACACGGCACTGAAGCTTTCTTT. Its protein product is CASSADRGGHGTEAFF.

The chain couples TRBV7-2 to TRBJ2-5, with 10 bases identical to TRBD1. The CDR3 totals 14 residues. V lost 5 bases to trimming and J lost 6 bases; unmatched junction nucleotides: 6. Germline V lookup: CDR1 SGHTA, CDR2 FQGNSA. The CDR3 DNA is TGTGCCAGCAGCGCGACAGGGGGCAGAAAGACCCAGTACTTC. This gives the protein CASSATGGRKTQYF. The variable domain in full, with the rest retrieved from reference TRBV7-2 and TRBJ2-5, is GAGVSQSPSNKVTEKGKDVELRCDPISGHTALYWYRQSLGQGLEFLIYFQGNSAPDKSGLPSDRFSAERTGGSVSTLTIQRTQQEDSAVYLCASSATGGRKTQYFGPGTRLLVL.

In its sample, this clonotype was seen many times. This rearrangement joins TRBV19 to TRBJ2-3; no reliable D call. In germline, CDR1 is LNHDA, CDR2 SQIVND (reference sequence). This CDR3 has 17 amino acids. V lost 5 bases and J 3 bases, leaving 21 bases between the germline ends. The CDR3: CASSPGSYRGATDTQYF. As DNA, the CDR3 is TGTGCCAGTAGTCCCGGGTCCTACCGAGGAGCTACAGATACGCAGTATTTT. Complete variable domain (other parts from reference TRBV19 and TRBJ2-3): DGGITQSPKYLFRKEGQNVTLSCEQNLNHDAMYWYRQDPGQGLRLIYYSQIVNDFQKGDIAEGYSVSREKKESFPLTVTSAQKNPTAFYLCASSPGSYRGATDTQYFGPGTRLTVL.

This clonotype was counted between two and nine times. The chain combines TRBV28 with TRBJ2-6; D gene uncertain. V lost 1 base and J lost 4, with 20 bases in between. The germline V gene encodes CDR1 MDHEN and CDR2 SYDVKM. The CDR3 spans 19 residues. CDR3 sequence reads: CASSLSLRVTLSGANVLTF. CDR3 DNA sequence: TGTGCCAGCAGTTTATCCCTCCGTGTCACATTATCAGGGGCCAACGTCCTGACTTTC.

Many counts were recorded for this clonotype. The rearrangement uses TRBV12-3 or TRBV12-4 and TRBJ2-5, with 10 bases lining up with TRBD1. V gave up 0 bases and J gave up 4 bases; unmatched junction bases: 2. The CDR3 loop spans 15 amino acids. CDR3 protein: CASSLAGQGRETQYF. The CDR3 DNA reads TGTGCCAGCAGTTTAGCGGGACAGGGGCGAGAGACCCAGTACTTC.

This clonotype has ten or more counts. The chain recombines TRBV6-2 or TRBV6-3 with TRBJ1-1; 9 bases match TRBD1. Germline V gives CDR1 MNHEY, CDR2 SVGEGT. V lost 6 bases and J lost 1; bases outside the gene matches: 6. CDR3 size: 15 residues. The CDR3 loop reads CASRPETGGNTEAFF. The DNA of the CDR3 is TGTGCCAGCAGACCCGAGACAGGGGGGAACACTGAAGCTTTCTTT.

In its sample, this clonotype was seen a few times. The chain has TRBV7-2 and TRBJ2-2; D is possibly TRBD1 or TRBD2 (5 bases each). Germline V lookup: CDR1 SGHTA, CDR2 FQGNSA. This CDR3 region has 16 residues. V gave up 3 bases and J gave up 5 bases, with 16 bases separating them. The CDR3 region is CASSFRGSVVTGELFF. As DNA, the CDR3 is TGTGCCAGCAGCTTTAGGGGTAGCGTCGTTACCGGGGAGCTGTTTTTT.

This sequence joins TRBV20-1 and TRBJ1-5; the D gene is possibly TRBD1 (6 bases). V was clipped by 5 bases and J by 9 bases, with 14 bases between them. The CDR3 extends over 12 amino acids. Germline values: CDR1 DFQATT, CDR2 SNEGSKA (reference sequence). The CDR3: CSAGVGGRPQHF. The CDR3 nucleotides are TGCAGTGCTGGCGTTGGGGGGCGGCCCCAGCATTTT.

This clonotype has ten or more counts. The chain recombines TRBV10-3 with TRBJ2-5; 7 nucleotides align to TRBD1. V gave up 3 bases and J gave up 5 bases; unmatched junction bases: 9. Germline assignment: CDR1 ENHRY and CDR2 SYGVKD. The CDR3 length is 15 residues. CDR3 amino acids: CAISDSPGGSETQYF. The CDR3 bases are TGTGCCATCAGTGATTCGCCAGGGGGTTCCGAGACCCAGTACTTC.